The text below deals with one T cell receptor (beta chain). The sample originates from a study of T cell clones after liver transplantation. Here immunoSEQ multiplex PCR was the method, and the copy in TCRdb shows in-frame clones only, minus some. The sample lists about 80,000 clones; roughly 80% were seen once. CDR1 and CDR2 from the germline V gene are SEHNR and FQNEAQ (reference sequence). V dropped 1 base and J dropped 2; count of bases not matched to a gene: 5. This CDR3 spans 15 amino acids. The chain links TRBV7-9 to TRBJ2-7; 7 bases fit TRBD1. The input for sequencing was CD4+ T cells from blood, taken approximately 3.5 years after liver transplant. This TCR came from a human patient who received a liver transplant. The T cells may partly be graft donor cells. The CDR3 nucleotides read TGTGCCAGCAGCTTAGAATGGGGACAGACCTACGAGCAGTACTTC. As protein: CASSLEWGQTYEQYF.